Given below is one T cell receptor (beta chain) in context. Original analysis: Estimated nucleated cell counts came from reference gene primer amplification. Sequencing used immunoSEQ multiplex PCR; TCRdb keeps in-frame clones, though not all of them. V and J calls and clone size come straight from that table; D and trimming were deduced from the DNA. The sample has roughly 230,000 clones, around 82% seen once; the top ten hold approximately 4.8%. These data come from a study of blood T cell repertoires in COVID-19. Across the study: T cells, B-cell-depleted T cells, or PBMCs provided the cDNA or gDNA that served as material.

The CDR3 has 16 amino acids. Germline CDR1 reads MNHNY; CDR2 reads SVGAGI (reference sequence). V shed 0 bases, J shed 3 bases, and the junction held 8 bases outside the gene matches. The sequence derives from a man aged 45-60 years with active or convalescent COVID-19. The rearrangement uses TRBV6-6 and TRBJ2-7; 7 bases agree with TRBD1. The specimen sequenced was peripheral blood. The CDR3 loop reads CASSYSIQQGNYEQYF. The CDR3 DNA sequence: TGTGCCAGCAGTTACTCGATCCAACAGGGGAACTACGAGCAGTACTTC.